This T cell receptor (beta chain) derives from a study of identical twins (dated by TCRdb to the mid-2010s). General notes on the study: TCR alpha and beta repertoires from monozygotic twins, unrelated adults of various ages and cord blood were deep-sequenced to test whether fetal clonotypes persist. To rule out contamination, replicate twin experiments were performed at different times with different library preparation protocols.

All donors were healthy Caucasians. Using Miltenyi CD45RO+ enrichment and human naive T-cell isolation kits, memory (CD45RO+) and naive T cells were isolated from PBMC. This clonotype was seen more than once but under ten times. The clone's antigen remains unknown. There are no base qualities to consult, and no much larger clone falls within one base. On the study overall, not on this receptor specifically: Recombination models systematically underestimated out-of-frame TCR alpha sharing in monozygotic twins but agreed with sharing between unrelated individuals. Compared with coincidental sharing between unrelated individuals, out-of-frame TCR alpha sequences shared between twins showed an excess of sequences with low generation probability. The excess sharing between twins in beta out-of-frame sequences was weaker because fewer shared sequences reduced the signal-to-noise ratio. Fewer insertions were carried by abundant cord blood beta clonotypes; a weaker similar trend was observed in young adult naive repertoires, while no such trend was observed in memory repertoires. Invariant T cells such as MAIT and iNKT could partly confound zero-insertion analyses, though diverse VJ usage argued against this for most clonotypes. Because the same donors could not be followed over many years, conclusions were based on cross-sectional statistical analysis.

Library preparation used 5' RACE. Sequenced on an Illumina HiSeq 2000. A universal primer binding site was added through template switching, and the final cDNA carried a unique molecular identifier so that TCR cDNA molecules could be counted accurately. First-strand cDNA for TCR alpha and beta chains was synthesized from specific primers in the conserved constant-segment region. Each cDNA library was double barcoded, with a SMART-Mk sample barcode plus Illumina barcodes, to control for contamination. TruSeq adapter sequences, together with Illumina sample barcodes, were added in two successive PCR steps. TCR alpha and beta cDNA libraries were sequenced on the Illumina HiSeq platform with custom primers. Regarding the original processing steps: MiGEC processed the raw reads to extract unique molecular identifiers, while MiXCR was used to determine the CDR3 positions. For each individual, recombination models were inferred using an EM algorithm with the repgenHMM and IGoR tools. The tcR package in R was used for shared clonotype analysis, with sharing normalized by the product of cloneset sizes. Out-of-frame nonproductive sequences were analyzed to study raw recombination free of thymic and clonal selection effects. In TCRdb, the public reads were trimmed at Q25 with fastp and aligned with MiXCR, with productive beta chains retained. Rows with a matching CDR3 protein are joined into one entry that keeps the most common DNA and genes. These V and J calls originate from TCRdb's pipeline instead of the authors' own analysis. The sample table contains about 150,000 distinct CDR3 sequences; only one count was recorded for under 4.5% of them. Roughly 8% of the sample rests with the top ten.

V was cut back by 5 bases and J by 4 bases, leaving a gap of 11 bases between them. Per the germline V gene, SGHAT is the CDR1 and FQNNGV is the CDR2. Its CDR3 holds 14 amino acids, cysteine through phenylalanine. Only the CDR3 region is kept as DNA, spanning 42 bases read in frame from base 1. The material sequenced was memory T cells sorted from blood. The cell subset or site label corresponds to: CD45RO+ enriched T cells. The TCR originated in a man younger than 35 in good health. The chain was built from TRBV11-2 and TRBJ2-2; confidence is insufficient to name the D gene. The CDR3 region has the sequence CASSINSLTGELFF. In nucleotides, the sequence is TGTGCCAGCAGCATAAATAGCCTCACCGGGGAGCTGTTTTTT.